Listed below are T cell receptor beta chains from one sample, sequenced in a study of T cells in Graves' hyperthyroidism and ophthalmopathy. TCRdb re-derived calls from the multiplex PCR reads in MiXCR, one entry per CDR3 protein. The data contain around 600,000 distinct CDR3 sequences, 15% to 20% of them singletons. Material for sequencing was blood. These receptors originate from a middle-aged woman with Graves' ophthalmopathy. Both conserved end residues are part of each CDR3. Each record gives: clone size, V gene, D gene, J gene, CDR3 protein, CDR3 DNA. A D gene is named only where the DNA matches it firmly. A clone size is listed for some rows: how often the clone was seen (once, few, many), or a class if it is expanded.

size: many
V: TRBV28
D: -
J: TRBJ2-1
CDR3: CATKDFRRNEQFF
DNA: TGTGCCACCAAGGACTTCCGAAGGAATGAGCAGTTCTTC

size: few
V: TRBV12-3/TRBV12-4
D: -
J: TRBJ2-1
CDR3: CASSFGTRAYNEQFF
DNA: TGTGCCAGCAGTTTCGGCACAAGGGCCTACAATGAGCAGTTCTTC

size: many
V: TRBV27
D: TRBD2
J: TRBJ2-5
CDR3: CASSPTSGSRETQYF
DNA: TGTGCCAGCAGTCCGACTAGCGGGAGCAGGGAGACCCAGTACTTC

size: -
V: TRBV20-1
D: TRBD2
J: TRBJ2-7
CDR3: CSAPAGGEQYF
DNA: TGCAGTGCACCAGCGGGAGGCGAGCAGTACTTC

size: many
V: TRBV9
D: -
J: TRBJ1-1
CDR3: CASSVGPFQNTEAFF
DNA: TGTGCCAGCAGCGTAGGCCCTTTCCAGAACACTGAAGCTTTCTTT

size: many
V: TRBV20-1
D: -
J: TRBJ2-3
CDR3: CSAHQAEYTQYF
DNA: TGCAGTGCCCACCAGGCCGAGTATACGCAGTATTTT

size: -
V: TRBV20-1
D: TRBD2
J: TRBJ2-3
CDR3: CSAKGLAGFNTDTQYF
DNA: TGCAGTGCAAAGGGGCTAGCGGGTTTCAACACAGATACGCAGTATTTT

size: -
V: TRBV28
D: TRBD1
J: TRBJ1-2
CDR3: CASRSPGTGVYVYTF
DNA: TGTGCCAGCAGGAGTCCCGGGACAGGAGTTTATGTCTACACCTTC

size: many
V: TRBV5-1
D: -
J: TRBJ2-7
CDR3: CASSLGSGETYEQYF
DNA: TGCGCCAGCAGCTTGGGTTCAGGGGAAACCTACGAGCAGTACTTC

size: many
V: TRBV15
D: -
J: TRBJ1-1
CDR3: CATSSEENTEAFF
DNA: TGTGCCACCAGCAGTGAGGAGAACACTGAAGCTTTCTTT

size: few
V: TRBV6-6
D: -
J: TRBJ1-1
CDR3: CASSYGGKNTEAFF
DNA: TGTGCCAGCAGTTACGGGGGAAAGAACACTGAAGCTTTCTTT

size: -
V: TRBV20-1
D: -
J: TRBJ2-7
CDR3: CSARVGSGTGEQYF
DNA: TGCAGTGCTAGAGTAGGTAGCGGGACAGGCGAGCAGTACTTC

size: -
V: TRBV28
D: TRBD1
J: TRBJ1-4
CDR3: CASSFGTGVFGGKLFF
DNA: TGTGCCAGCAGTTTTGGGACAGGCGTTTTCGGGGGAAAACTGTTTTTT

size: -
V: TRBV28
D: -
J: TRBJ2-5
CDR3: CASALWGTQYF
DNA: TGTGCCTCCGCCCTCTGGGGGACCCAGTACTTC

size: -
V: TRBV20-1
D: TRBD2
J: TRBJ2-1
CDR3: CSARDETSGRGAYNEQFF
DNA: TGCAGTGCTAGAGATGAGACTAGCGGGAGAGGGGCCTACAATGAGCAGTTCTTC

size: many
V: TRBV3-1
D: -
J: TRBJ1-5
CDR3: CASSQAGANQPQHF
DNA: TGTGCCAGCAGCCAAGCAGGGGCCAATCAGCCCCAGCATTTT

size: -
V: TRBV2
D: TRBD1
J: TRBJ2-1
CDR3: CASRTGQGLGNEQFF
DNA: TGTGCCAGCAGGACAGGACAGGGGTTGGGCAATGAGCAGTTCTTC

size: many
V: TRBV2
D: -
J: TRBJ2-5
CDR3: CASSEGPIQETQYF
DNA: TGTGCCAGCAGTGAGGGGCCGATCCAAGAGACCCAGTACTTC

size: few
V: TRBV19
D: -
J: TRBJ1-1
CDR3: CASSTRLTGYENTEAFF
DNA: TGTGCCAGTAGTACACGACTGACAGGTTACGAGAACACTGAAGCTTTCTTT

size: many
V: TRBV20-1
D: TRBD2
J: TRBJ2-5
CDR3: CSAGGPSGGALGYLETQYF
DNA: TGCAGTGCTGGGGGCCCTAGCGGGGGGGCCCTCGGGTACTTAGAGACCCAGTACTTC

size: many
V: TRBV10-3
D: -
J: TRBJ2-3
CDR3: CAISSAGSTDTQYF
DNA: TGTGCCATCAGTTCGGCTGGCAGCACAGATACGCAGTATTTT

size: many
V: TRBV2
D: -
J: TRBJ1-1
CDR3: CASSHPNTEAFF
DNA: TGTGCCAGCAGCCACCCGAACACTGAAGCTTTCTTT

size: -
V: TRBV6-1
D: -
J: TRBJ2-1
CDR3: CASSDVYNEQFF
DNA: TGTGCCAGCAGTGACGTATACAATGAGCAGTTCTTC

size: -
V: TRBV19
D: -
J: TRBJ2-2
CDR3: CPSNAPGVQSGELFF
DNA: TGTCCCAGTAACGCACCAGGGGTTCAGTCCGGGGAGCTGTTTTTT

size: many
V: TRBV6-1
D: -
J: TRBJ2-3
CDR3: CASSVWGGSTDTQYF
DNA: TGTGCCAGCAGTGTTTGGGGGGGCAGCACAGATACGCAGTATTTT

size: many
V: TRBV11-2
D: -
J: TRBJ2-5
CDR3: CASSSPYRDHQETQYF
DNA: TGTGCCAGCAGTTCCCCTTACCGGGACCACCAAGAGACCCAGTACTTC

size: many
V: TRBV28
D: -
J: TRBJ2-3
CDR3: CASSPPGGGQDTQYF
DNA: TGTGCCAGCAGTCCGCCAGGTGGGGGGCAAGATACGCAGTATTTT

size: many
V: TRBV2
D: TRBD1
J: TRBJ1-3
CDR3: CASQTGGYGNTIYF
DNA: TGTGCCAGCCAAACAGGGGGCTATGGAAACACCATATATTTT

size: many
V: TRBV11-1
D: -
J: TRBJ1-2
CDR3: CASSPSRTWSYGYTF
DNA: TGTGCCAGCAGCCCCTCCCGGACTTGGAGCTATGGCTACACCTTC

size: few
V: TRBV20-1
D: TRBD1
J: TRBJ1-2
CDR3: CSAGGQGGSYGYTF
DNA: TGCAGTGCGGGCGGACAGGGTGGAAGCTATGGCTACACCTTC

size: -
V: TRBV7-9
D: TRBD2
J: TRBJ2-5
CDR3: CASSPPGSGGETQYF
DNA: TGTGCCAGCAGCCCCCCGGGTAGCGGGGGGGAGACCCAGTACTTC

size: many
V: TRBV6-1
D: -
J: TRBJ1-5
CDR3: CASSEDGRNQPQHF
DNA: TGTGCCAGCAGTGAAGACGGACGCAATCAGCCCCAGCATTTT

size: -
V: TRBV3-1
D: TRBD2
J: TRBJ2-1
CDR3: CASSPNSGGSRGNEQFF
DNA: TGTGCCAGCAGCCCTAATAGCGGGGGGTCTCGGGGTAATGAGCAGTTCTTC

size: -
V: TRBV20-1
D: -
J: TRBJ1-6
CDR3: CSARGVGPLHF
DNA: TGCAGTGCTAGAGGAGTGGGACCCCTCCACTTT

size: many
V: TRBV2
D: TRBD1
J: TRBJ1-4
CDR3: CASRNRGKDNGSANEKLFF
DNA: TGTGCCAGCAGAAACAGGGGGAAGGATAACGGTTCGGCTAATGAAAAACTGTTTTTT

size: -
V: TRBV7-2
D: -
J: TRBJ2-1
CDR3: CAGSRVVAEYNEQFF
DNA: TGTGCCGGCAGTAGGGTGGTAGCGGAGTACAATGAGCAGTTCTTC

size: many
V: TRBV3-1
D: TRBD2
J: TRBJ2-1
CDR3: CASSQRASGHEQFF
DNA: TGTGCCAGCAGCCAAAGGGCTAGCGGGCATGAGCAGTTCTTC

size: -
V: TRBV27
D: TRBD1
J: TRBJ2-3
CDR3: CATRQGATDTQYF
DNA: TGTGCCACCCGACAGGGGGCAACAGATACGCAGTATTTT

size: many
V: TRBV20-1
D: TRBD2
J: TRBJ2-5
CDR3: CSAWTSGQETQYF
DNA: TGCAGTGCTTGGACTAGCGGGCAAGAGACCCAGTACTTC

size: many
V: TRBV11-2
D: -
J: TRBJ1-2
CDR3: CASSLWDTPGSYTF
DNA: TGTGCCAGCAGCTTGTGGGACACCCCCGGGAGCTACACCTTC

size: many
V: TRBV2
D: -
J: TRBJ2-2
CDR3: CASSTQGGELFF
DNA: TGTGCCAGCAGTACACAGGGCGGGGAGCTGTTTTTT